Below, 14 T cell receptor beta chains from the same sample are listed, as sequenced in a study of CXCR3-negative and CXCR3-positive naive CD8 T cells. The TRB cDNA libraries were prepared by 5' RACE with UMI labels. Using the 5' RACE reads, TCRdb records one entry per CDR3 protein without DNA. This listing includes 55,000 to 65,000 distinct CDR3 sequences. What was sequenced was naive CXCR3- CD8+ T cells from blood. The sample's subset: CD45RO-CCR7+CD27+CD95- naive CD8+ T cells lacking CXCR3 (TNR3-). The receptors were sampled from a human donor in good health. Some clones in this sample may be carry-over from other donors' samples.

The CDR3: CASSLFFQETQYF. This rearrangement joins TRBV28 to TRBJ2-5. There are 13 residues in the CDR3. Germline CDR1 MDHEN, CDR2 SYDVKM.

V is TRBV24-1 and J is TRBJ2-4; the D call from TCRdb, TRBD1, cannot be confirmed without DNA. This CDR3 has 11 amino acids. CDR1 is KGHDR, CDR2 SFDVKD, per germline. The CDR3 loop is CATSVGDIQYF.

The chain couples TRBV7-9 to TRBJ2-5; TCRdb picks TRBD1, but there is no DNA to check that call. Germline loops: CDR1 SEHNR, CDR2 FQNEAQ (reference sequence). CDR3 size: 12 residues. The CDR3 reads CASSPPSQTQYF.

This chain links TRBV5-5 with TRBJ2-7. This CDR3 contains 14 residues. Germline lookup yields CDR1 SGHKS and CDR2 YYEKEE (reference sequence). The CDR3 reads CASSLLKGPYEQYF.

This chain joins TRBV30 and TRBJ2-1. The CDR3 extends over 12 amino acids. Germline CDR1 and CDR2: GTSNPN and SVGIG (reference sequence). The CDR3 protein is CAWSVNFDEQFF.

The chain joins TRBV20-1 to TRBJ2-7; TCRdb's assignment of TRBD1 cannot be checked, as there is no DNA. Per germline, CDR1 DFQATT and CDR2 SNEGSKA (reference sequence). The CDR3 sequence is 16 residues long. The CDR3 reads CSARETPTGVFDEQYF.

The V gene is TRBV6-5, the J gene TRBJ2-5; without DNA, the TCRdb call of TRBD1 cannot be checked. The CDR3 totals 17 residues. The germline gives CDR1 MNHEY, CDR2 SVGAGI. The CDR3 sequence is CASSYSIEGPLMGTQYF.

This chain connects TRBV7-9 to TRBJ2-5; TCRdb gives TRBD1 as the D gene, but with no DNA this cannot be confirmed. This CDR3 region has 14 residues. CDR1 is SEHNR and CDR2 is FQNEAQ in the germline V gene (reference sequence). The CDR3 sequence is CASSPRDIGETQYF.

V usage is TRBV7-6 and J usage is TRBJ2-3; without DNA, the TCRdb call of TRBD1 cannot be checked. The CDR3 sequence is 15 residues long. Looked up from germline, CDR1 is SGHVS and CDR2 is FNYEAQ. CDR3: CASSLGGPSTDTQYF.

The chain employs TRBV4-3 and TRBJ1-1. Germline CDR1 and CDR2: LGHNA and YSLEER. The CDR3 consists of 13 residues. CDR3 sequence reads: CASSQGTNTEAFF.

This chain uses TRBV6-2 or TRBV6-3 with TRBJ2-1; no DNA is available, so the TRBD1 call from TCRdb remains unchecked. The CDR3 extends over 14 amino acids. Germline V gives CDR1 MNHEY, CDR2 SVGEGT. The CDR3 loop reads CASQWGQGWNEQFF.

J is TRBJ1-4 and V is TRBV5-5. The CDR3 consists of 15 residues. CDR1 is SGHKS, CDR2 YYEKEE, per germline (reference sequence). The CDR3 sequence: CASSLEVPTNEKLFF.

The J gene is TRBJ2-1, the V gene TRBV28; TCRdb calls TRBD2, which cannot be checked without DNA. The CDR3 consists of 17 residues. Germline V lookup: CDR1 MDHEN, CDR2 SYDVKM. The CDR3 loop reads CASSFLAGGISYNEQFF.

This chain uses TRBV15 with TRBJ2-3; the TRBD2 assignment by TCRdb is unverifiable without DNA. Germline V CDR1 and CDR2: LNHNV, YYDKDF (reference sequence). CDR3 size: 18 residues. The CDR3 here is CATGGFGDAGEATDTQYF.